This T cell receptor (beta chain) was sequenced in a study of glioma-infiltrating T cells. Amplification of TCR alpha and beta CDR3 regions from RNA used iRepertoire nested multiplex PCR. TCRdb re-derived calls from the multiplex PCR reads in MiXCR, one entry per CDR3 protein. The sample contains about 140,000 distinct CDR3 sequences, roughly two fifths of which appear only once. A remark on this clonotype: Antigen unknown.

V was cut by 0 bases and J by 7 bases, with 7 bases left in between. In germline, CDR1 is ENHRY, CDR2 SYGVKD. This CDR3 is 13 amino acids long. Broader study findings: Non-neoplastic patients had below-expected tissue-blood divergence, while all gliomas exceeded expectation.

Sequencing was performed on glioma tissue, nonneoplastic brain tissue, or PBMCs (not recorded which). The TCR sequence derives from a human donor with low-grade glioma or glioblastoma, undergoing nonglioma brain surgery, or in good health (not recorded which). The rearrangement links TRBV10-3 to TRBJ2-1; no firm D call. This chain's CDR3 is CAISESKANEQFF. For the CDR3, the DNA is TGTGCCATCAGTGAGTCGAAGGCGAATGAGCAGTTCTTC.